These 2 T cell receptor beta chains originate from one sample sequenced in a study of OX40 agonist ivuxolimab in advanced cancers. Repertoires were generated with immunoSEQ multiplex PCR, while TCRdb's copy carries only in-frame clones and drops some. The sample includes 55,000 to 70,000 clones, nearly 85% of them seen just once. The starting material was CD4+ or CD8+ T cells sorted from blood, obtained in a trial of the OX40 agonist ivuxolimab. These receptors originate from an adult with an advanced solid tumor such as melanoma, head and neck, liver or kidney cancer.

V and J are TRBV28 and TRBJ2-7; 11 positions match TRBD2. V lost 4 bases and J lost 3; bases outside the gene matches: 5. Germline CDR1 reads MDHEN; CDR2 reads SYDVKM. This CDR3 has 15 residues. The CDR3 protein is CASSSAGLADYEQYF. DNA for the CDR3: TGTGCCAGCAGTTCCGCGGGACTAGCGGACTACGAGCAGTACTTC.

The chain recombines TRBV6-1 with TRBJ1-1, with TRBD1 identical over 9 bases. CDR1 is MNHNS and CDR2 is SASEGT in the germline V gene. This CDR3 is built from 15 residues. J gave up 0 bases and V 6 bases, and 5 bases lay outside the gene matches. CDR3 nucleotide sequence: TGTGCCAGCAGGAGGGGACAGGGAATGAACACTGAAGCTTTCTTT. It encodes CASRRGQGMNTEAFF.